This T cell receptor beta chain originates from a study of blood T cell repertoires in COVID-19. On the study more broadly: Sites across the United States, Italy and Spain contributed samples from acute and convalescent COVID-19. T cells, B-cell-depleted T cells, or PBMCs supplied cDNA or gDNA.

Original handling: For nucleated cells, counts were estimated from reference gene primer amplification. Sequenced by immunoSEQ multiplex PCR; TCRdb stores in-frame clones only, minus some. That table supplies the V and J calls and clone size; D and trimming were determined from the DNA. Found here are 200,000 to 250,000 clones, approximately 80% of them singletons; the top ten hold around 6.8%. Losses at the gene ends were 5 bases for V and 8 bases for J; bases not matched to a gene: 5. The CDR3 is 14 amino acids. The germline V gene encodes CDR1 SGHTA and CDR2 FQGTGA. The chain uses TRBV7-3 and TRBJ2-1, with TRBD2 matching over 11 bases. The material sequenced was peripheral blood. The clonotype comes from a woman in her forties or fifties with acute or convalescent COVID-19. CDR3 protein: CASSVSGGVDEQFF. The CDR3, as DNA: TGTGCCAGCAGCGTTAGCGGGGGGGTCGATGAGCAGTTCTTC.